One sample yielded the 32 T cell receptor beta chains listed below, sequenced in a study of blood T cell repertoires in COVID-19. Here immunoSEQ multiplex PCR was the method, and the copy in TCRdb shows in-frame clones only, minus some. This repertoire shows 300,000 or so clones, 90% found once; its top ten account for roughly 2.6%. The sample comprised PBMCs or T cells enriched from blood (not recorded which). Receptors originate from a man in his 60s who had recovered from COVID-19.

This rearrangement joins TRBV6-2 or TRBV6-3 to TRBJ1-5, with TRBD1 matching 9 bases. Germline loops: CDR1 MNHEY, CDR2 SVGEGT. The CDR3 covers 17 residues. V lost 5 bases to trimming and J lost 0 bases; unmatched junction nucleotides: 8. The CDR3 DNA follows: TGTGCCAGCAGTAACTTCGGACAGGGGCCTAGCAATCAGCCCCAGCATTTT. This translates into CASSNFGQGPSNQPQHF.

The chain combines TRBV19 with TRBJ1-5, with D tentatively TRBD1 (5 bases). V lost 3 bases, J lost 6 bases, and 9 bases lay in between. The CDR3 runs to 13 residues. Germline V CDR1 and CDR2: LNHDA, SQIVND (reference sequence). CDR3 residues: CASSIGGPQPQHF. The CDR3, as DNA: TGTGCCAGTAGTATCGGGGGTCCTCAGCCCCAGCATTTT.

The V gene is TRBV19, the J gene TRBJ2-5; 8 bases are a match to TRBD2. The junction had 6 bases not matched to a gene; V was cut back by 1 base and J by 5 bases. The CDR3 runs 15 residues. CDR1 LNHDA and CDR2 SQIVND come from the germline V gene (reference sequence). This CDR3 reads CASSIVPGGRETQYF. The CDR3 DNA reads as TGTGCCAGTAGTATAGTCCCGGGGGGGCGGGAGACCCAGTACTTC.

The chain couples TRBV27 to TRBJ1-5, with 10 bases identical to TRBD1. Germline trimming cut 10 bases from V and 2 bases from J; bases unmatched to any gene: 8. The germline V gene encodes CDR1 MNHEY and CDR2 SMNVEV (reference sequence). CDR3 length: 15 amino acids. CDR3: CATRAGTGGNQPQHF. The CDR3 DNA sequence: TGTGCCACTCGCGCCGGGACAGGGGGCAATCAGCCCCAGCATTTT.

The chain carries TRBV11-2 and TRBJ2-3; D call uncertain. The CDR3 extends over 16 amino acids. Trimming took off 1 base at V and 4 bases at J, with 15 bases between the two ends. The germline CDR1 and CDR2 sequences are SGHAT and FQNNGV. CDR3: CASSLARSLSPDTQYF. Here the CDR3 DNA reads TGTGCCAGCAGCTTAGCTAGGTCATTGTCGCCAGATACGCAGTATTTT.

Comments on this clone: The DNA is omitted, as the CDR3 cannot be located on it reliably, and the CDR3 follows TCRdb's listing. This rearrangement joins TRBV27 to TRBJ1-5. From its first to its last residue, the CDR3 has 14 amino acids. The V gene's germline CDR1 is MNHEY and CDR2 SMNVEV (reference sequence). CDR3 sequence: CASSFGSGNQPQHF.

The chain carries TRBV19 and TRBJ2-3; tentative D call: TRBD2 (6 bases). Trimming removed 7 bases at V and 1 base at J, with 18 bases between. In germline, CDR1 is LNHDA, CDR2 SQIVND (reference sequence). This CDR3 spans 16 amino acids. CDR3 residues: CASTPRYGGRTDTQYF. The CDR3 DNA is TGTGCCAGTACCCCTCGGTACGGGGGACGCACAGATACGCAGTATTTT.

The chain recombines TRBV15 with TRBJ2-5; no reliable D call. Trimming removed 1 base from V and 1 base from J, with 10 bases in between. The CDR3 length is 15 residues. Germline CDR1 is LNHNV and CDR2 is YYDKDF (reference sequence). The CDR3: CATSRGSPIQETQYF. CDR3 coding DNA: TGTGCCACCAGCAGAGGGAGCCCGATCCAAGAGACCCAGTACTTC.

The J gene is TRBJ1-1, the V gene TRBV7-9; 9 bases align to TRBD1. V was pared by 5 bases and J by 4 bases, with 14 bases of the junction left unmatched. This CDR3 spans 17 amino acids. The germline V gene encodes CDR1 SEHNR and CDR2 FQNEAQ (reference sequence). This CDR3 is CASSHPQTGTGFTEAFF. The CDR3 DNA is TGTGCCAGCAGCCACCCTCAAACCGGGACAGGGTTCACTGAAGCTTTCTTT.

Here the CDR3 reads CASSSRTGTRAFF. The CDR3 DNA follows: TGCGCCAGCAGCTCAAGAACCGGGACAAGAGCTTTCTTT. V usage is TRBV5-1 and J usage is TRBJ1-1; possibly TRBD1 for D (6 bases). CDR1 and CDR2 (germline): SGHRS, YFSETQ. CDR3 size: 13 residues. V was cut by 3 bases and J by 10 bases, with 16 bases left in between.

V is TRBV7-9 and J is TRBJ2-3, with TRBD1 matching over 7 bases. Germline loops: CDR1 SEHNR, CDR2 FQNEAQ (reference sequence). Trimming removed 1 base from V and 0 bases from J; junction bases left unmatched: 7. The CDR3 runs to 17 residues. CDR3 loop: CASSLVGTAFSTDTQYF. CDR3 in DNA: TGTGCCAGCAGCTTAGTTGGGACAGCGTTCAGCACAGATACGCAGTATTTT.

The chain uses TRBV6-5 and TRBJ1-6, with unresolved D. Germline assignment: CDR1 MNHEY and CDR2 SVGAGI. CDR3 size: 14 residues. V lost 2 bases and J lost 7, with 9 bases in between. The CDR3 sequence is CASSYGLGNSPLHF. CDR3 DNA sequence: TGTGCCAGCAGTTACGGGCTTGGGAATTCACCCCTCCACTTT.

V usage is TRBV24-1 and J usage is TRBJ1-5; D is possibly TRBD1 (5 bases). The germline gives CDR1 KGHDR, CDR2 SFDVKD. There are 14 residues in the CDR3. The V and J ends lost 3 bases and 11 bases respectively, with 16 bases between them. The CDR3 is CATSDAGASSAQHF. CDR3 DNA sequence: TGTGCCACCAGTGATGCTGGGGCTTCCAGCGCCCAGCATTTT.

V is TRBV5-1 and J is TRBJ2-2; TRBD2 aligns across 7 bases. The CDR3 runs 15 residues. Germline-derived CDR1 and CDR2 are SGHRS and YFSETQ. V was clipped by 3 bases and J by 6 bases; unmatched bases: 8. The chain's CDR3 is CASSWLAAEAGELFF. DNA of the CDR3: TGCGCCAGCAGCTGGCTAGCGGCGGAGGCCGGGGAGCTGTTTTTT.

The rearrangement uses TRBV29-1 and TRBJ2-1; 10 bases align to TRBD2. CDR1 and CDR2 from the germline V gene are SQVTM and ANQGSEA. The CDR3 covers 14 residues. The V segment lost 2 bases and the J segment 8 bases; nucleotides outside the gene matches: 6. CDR3 in amino acids: CSVEISGRQDEQFF. The CDR3 coding sequence is TGCAGCGTTGAAATTAGCGGGAGGCAGGATGAGCAGTTCTTC.

This rearrangement joins TRBV7-2 to TRBJ2-7; a possible D gene is TRBD1 (5 bases). This CDR3 is 14 amino acids long. The germline V and J ends were trimmed by 5 bases and 3 bases, with 14 bases remaining between them. Per germline, CDR1 SGHTA and CDR2 FQGNSA. CDR3 in amino acids: CASSPRRQNYEQYF. The CDR3 DNA follows: TGTGCCAGCAGCCCCCGTCGACAGAACTACGAGCAGTACTTC.

V and J are TRBV7-2 and TRBJ2-2, with D uncertain. The CDR3 length is 16 residues. Germline CDR1 is SGHTA and CDR2 is FQGNSA. Trimming pared 1 base from V and 4 bases from J, leaving 13 bases between. The CDR3 DNA sequence: TGTGCCAGCAGCTTAGGGGCCTTAGGTGTCACCGGGGAGCTGTTTTTT. Its translation: CASSLGALGVTGELFF. Looking up the rest from reference TRBV7-2 and TRBJ2-2 gives the full variable domain: GAGVSQSPSNKVTEKGKDVELRCDPISGHTALYWYRQSLGQGLEFLIYFQGNSAPDKSGLPSDRFSAERTGGSVSTLTIQRTQQEDSAVYLCASSLGALGVTGELFFGEGSRLTVL.

The chain has TRBV16 and TRBJ1-4, with 9 positions matching TRBD1. V trimming: 1 base; J trimming: 4 bases; junction bases outside the gene matches: 10. The CDR3 is made up of 18 amino acids. Germline V gene data show CDR1 as KGHSY and CDR2 as FQNENV. The CDR3 protein is CASSQYAPTGGYNEKLFF. As DNA, the CDR3 is TGTGCCAGCAGCCAATACGCCCCAACAGGGGGCTATAATGAAAAACTGTTTTTT.

The chain employs TRBV2 and TRBJ2-7; 8 bases fit TRBD1. The V gene end was trimmed by 4 bases and the J gene end by 5 bases; junction bases not matched to a gene: 4. This CDR3 region has 13 residues. CDR1 is SNHLY and CDR2 is FYNNEI in the germline V gene. The CDR3 bases are TGTGCCAGCAGTGCCAGGGGGCCCGACGAGCAGTACTTC. Its protein is CASSARGPDEQYF. Looking up the rest from reference TRBV2 and TRBJ2-7 gives the full variable domain: EPEVTQTPSHQVTQMGQEVILRCVPISNHLYFYWYRQILGQKVEFLVSFYNNEISEKSEIFDDQFSVERPDGSNFTLKIRSTKLEDSAMYFCASSARGPDEQYFGPGTRLTVT.

The chain is built from TRBV3-1 (or the pseudogene TRBV3-2) and TRBJ1-2; D gene ambiguous. V was clipped by 0 bases and J by 8 bases, with 7 bases between them. The CDR3 contains 12 residues. The germline gives CDR1 LGHDT, CDR2 YNNKEL (reference sequence). The CDR3 sequence: CASSQEPEGYTF. In nucleotides, the CDR3 is TGTGCCAGCAGCCAAGAACCGGAGGGCTACACCTTC.

The chain uses TRBV9 and TRBJ2-2, with 7 bases fitting TRBD2. The CDR3 runs 15 residues. CDR1 is SGDLS and CDR2 is YYNGEE in the germline V gene. J lost 3 bases, V lost 3 bases, and 5 bases had no gene match. The CDR3 DNA sequence: TGTGCCAGCAGCGAGACGGGGGGATACACCGGGGAGCTGTTTTTT. It is translated as CASSETGGYTGELFF.

The chain uses TRBV5-6 and TRBJ1-2; D is unresolved. V was trimmed by 0 bases and J by 4 bases, leaving 10 bases between them. This CDR3 is 14 amino acids long. The germline V gene has CDR1 SGHDT and CDR2 YYEEEE. The CDR3 sequence is CASSLGRSTYGYTF. The CDR3 DNA is TGTGCCAGCAGCTTGGGCAGGTCAACCTATGGCTACACCTTC.

The chain combines TRBV30 with TRBJ2-2; no definite D call. This CDR3 has 14 amino acids. The V gene's germline CDR1 is GTSNPN and CDR2 SVGIG (reference sequence). Deletions cut 4 bases from V and 5 bases from J, with 14 bases between. CDR3 bases: TGTGCCTGGACCGGGTCCACCTCTACCGGGGAGCTGTTTTTT. As protein: CAWTGSTSTGELFF.

The chain's CDR3 is CASSLFDGGPDTQYF. The CDR3, as DNA: TGTGCCAGCAGCTTATTTGACGGGGGGCCAGATACGCAGTATTTT. V and J are TRBV7-2 and TRBJ2-3; D possibly corresponds to TRBD2 (7 bases). The CDR3 has 15 amino acids. The ends were cut back, 2 bases at V and 4 bases at J, with 13 bases in the middle. The germline gives CDR1 SGHTA, CDR2 FQGNSA.

This clone appeared many times. V is TRBV30 and J is TRBJ2-2; D is possibly TRBD1 (6 bases). V dropped 1 base and J dropped 6 bases, with 18 bases sitting between them. CDR1 GTSNPN and CDR2 SVGIG come from the germline V gene (reference sequence). CDR3 length: 16 amino acids. The CDR3 nucleotides read TGTGCCTGGAGTGGTATCGGGCAGGGGATACCCGGGGAGCTGTTTTTT. It encodes CAWSGIGQGIPGELFF.

The chain joins TRBV11-3 to TRBJ1-2, with a tentative D call TRBD1 (5 bases). The V end was cut by 6 bases, the J end by 7 bases, with 12 bases between. The CDR3 is made up of 12 amino acids. CDR1 is SGHNT and CDR2 is YENEEA in the germline V gene. The CDR3 nucleotides are TGTGCCAGCAGTTCCCGACAGTCTGGCTACACCTTC. This translates into CASSSRQSGYTF. The full variable domain, completed using reference TRBV11-3 and TRBJ1-2, is EAGVVQSPRYKIIEKKQPVAFWCNPISGHNTLYWYLQNLGQGPELLIRYENEEAVDDSQLPKDRFSAERLKGVDSTLKIQPAELGDSAVYLCASSSRQSGYTFGSGTRLTVV.

V is TRBV19 and J is TRBJ2-3; tentative D call: TRBD2 (7 bases). The CDR3 spans 14 residues. Trimming shortened V by 8 bases and J by 1 base, and 13 bases separated the two germline ends. Germline V gene data show CDR1 as LNHDA and CDR2 as SQIVND (reference sequence). CDR3 residues: CASGGGGRTDTQYF. CDR3 bases: TGTGCCAGTGGGGGGGGCGGACGCACAGATACGCAGTATTTT.

The rearrangement uses TRBV9 and TRBJ2-1; 7 bases line up with TRBD1. The germline gives CDR1 SGDLS, CDR2 YYNGEE. Trimming removed 0 bases from V and 3 bases from J; junction bases left unmatched: 3. The CDR3 spans 15 residues. The chain's CDR3 is CASSVGGGVYNEQFF. In nucleotides, the CDR3 is TGTGCCAGCAGCGTAGGAGGGGGCGTCTACAATGAGCAGTTCTTC.

The chain joins TRBV5-1 to TRBJ2-1; D perhaps matches TRBD2 (6 bases). The germline V gene encodes CDR1 SGHRS and CDR2 YFSETQ. This CDR3 region has 15 residues. Trimming removed 1 base from V and 6 bases from J, with 14 bases in between. For the CDR3, the DNA is TGCGCCAGCAGCTTGCAACTAGCAGGGAGCAATGAGCAGTTCTTC. This translates into CASSLQLAGSNEQFF.

This clone was counted a few times. The chain is built from TRBV28 and TRBJ1-5, with D unresolved. Germline lookup yields CDR1 MDHEN and CDR2 SYDVKM. The CDR3 has 12 residues. Trimming cost V 5 bases and J 3 bases, with 5 bases left between them. The CDR3 coding sequence is TGTGCCAGCAGTAAACTCAATCAGCCCCAGCATTTT. Its protein product is CASSKLNQPQHF.

The chain is built from TRBV6-5 and TRBJ2-3; 8 bases agree with TRBD1. CDR3 size: 16 residues. Germline loops: CDR1 MNHEY, CDR2 SVGAGI. The V segment lost 0 bases and the J segment 6 bases; nucleotides outside the gene matches: 8. The CDR3 loop is CASSYSRQGAGDTQYF. In DNA, the CDR3 is TGTGCCAGCAGTTACTCGAGGCAGGGGGCCGGGGATACGCAGTATTTT.

The CDR3 is CASSIGQGAGELFF. The CDR3 DNA reads TGTGCCAGTAGTATAGGACAGGGCGCCGGGGAGCTGTTTTTT. The V call is TRBV19, the J call TRBJ2-2, with TRBD1 matching 7 bases. CDR1 and CDR2 from the germline V gene are LNHDA and SQIVND (reference sequence). The CDR3 is 14 residues long. V trimming: 1 base; J trimming: 6 bases; junction bases outside the gene matches: 2. Full variable domain (remainder filled in from reference TRBV19 and TRBJ2-2): DGGITQSPKYLFRKEGQNVTLSCEQNLNHDAMYWYRQDPGQGLRLIYYSQIVNDFQKGDIAEGYSVSREKKESFPLTVTSAQKNPTAFYLCASSIGQGAGELFFGEGSRLTVL.